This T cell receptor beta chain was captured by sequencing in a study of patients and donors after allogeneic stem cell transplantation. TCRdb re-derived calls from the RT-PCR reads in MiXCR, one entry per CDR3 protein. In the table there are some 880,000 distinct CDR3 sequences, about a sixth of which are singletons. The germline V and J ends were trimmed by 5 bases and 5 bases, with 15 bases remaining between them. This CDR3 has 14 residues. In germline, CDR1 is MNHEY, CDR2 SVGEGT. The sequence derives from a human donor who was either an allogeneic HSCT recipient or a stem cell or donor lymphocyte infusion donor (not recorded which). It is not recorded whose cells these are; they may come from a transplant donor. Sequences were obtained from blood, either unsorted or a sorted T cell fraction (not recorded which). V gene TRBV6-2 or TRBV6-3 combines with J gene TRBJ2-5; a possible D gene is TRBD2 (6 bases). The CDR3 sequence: CASSTRDWMETQYF. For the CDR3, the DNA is TGTGCCAGCAGTACCCGGGACTGGATGGAGACCCAGTACTTC.